The clone carrying this T cell receptor (beta chain) was picked up one time. This entry comes from a study of blood T cell repertoires in COVID-19. The data were produced by immunoSEQ multiplex PCR, yet TCRdb's version contains in-frame clones alone and is incomplete. The sample yields some 170,000 clones, roughly 79% seen once. Germline lookup yields CDR1 LNHDA and CDR2 SQIVND (reference sequence). The CDR3 totals 16 residues. V shed 10 bases and J 3 bases; nucleotides not matched to a gene: 12. Material for sequencing was peripheral blood. J is TRBJ2-4 and V is TRBV19; 10 nucleotides line up with TRBD2. The sequence was obtained from a woman aged 40 to 55 with COVID-19, enrolled during active disease. CDR3 protein: CATSTSGRAVKNIQYF. The CDR3 coding sequence is TGTGCCACCTCCACCAGCGGGAGGGCGGTCAAAAACATTCAGTACTTC.